Below, 9 T cell receptor beta chains from the same sample are listed, as sequenced in a study of shared clonotypes between healthy human individuals. Some clones are missing from TCRdb's copy, which holds only in-frame ones; the method was immunoSEQ multiplex PCR. The sample lists more than 400,000 clones, roughly 80% seen once, with around 12% in the top ten. The sequenced sample was PBMCs. Receptor source: a middle-aged woman in good health. Some clones in this sample may be carry-over from other donors' samples.

This clone was picked up many times. The chain carries TRBV5-1 and TRBJ2-2; the match to TRBD2 covers 7 bases. CDR3 length equals 15 residues. The V gene end was trimmed by 4 bases and the J gene end by 4 bases; junction bases not matched to a gene: 7. Germline V CDR1 and CDR2: SGHRS, YFSETQ. The CDR3 DNA reads TGCGCCAGCAGCCAGACTAGCCTCGGCACCGGGGAGCTGTTTTTT. Translated, it gives CASSQTSLGTGELFF.

The rearrangement links TRBV15 to TRBJ2-1, with unresolved D. CDR1 is LNHNV and CDR2 is YYDKDF in the germline V gene (reference sequence). V was trimmed by 1 base and J by 12 bases, leaving 13 bases between them. This CDR3 has 13 amino acids. Here the CDR3 reads CATSRGLDHGQFF. Written as DNA, the CDR3 is TGTGCCACCAGCAGAGGGCTAGACCATGGGCAGTTCTTC.

CDR3 in amino acids: CASSLGLPSKQYF. CDR3 in DNA: TGTGCCAGCAGTTTAGGGTTGCCATCGAAGCAGTACTTC. The rearrangement joins TRBV28 to TRBJ2-7; no clear D gene. Germline CDR1 reads MDHEN; CDR2 reads SYDVKM. The CDR3 is 13 amino acids. The V gene lost 2 bases and the J gene lost 8 bases, with 13 bases spanning the gap.

This clone was recorded once. The chain recombines TRBV30 with TRBJ2-7; 9 bases map to TRBD1. The V segment lost 1 base and the J segment 3 bases; nucleotides outside the gene matches: 19. Germline V gene lookup returns CDR1 GTSNPN and CDR2 SVGIG (reference sequence). This CDR3 is 19 amino acids long. CDR3 region: CAWSAHRGRGINSLYEQYF. The CDR3 coding sequence is TGTGCCTGGAGTGCCCACAGGGGGCGCGGAATTAATAGCCTCTACGAGCAGTACTTC.

This clone was seen ten or more times. The chain carries TRBV5-1 and TRBJ2-2; D is undetermined. The CDR3 is 14 amino acids. Trimming stripped 1 base from V and 7 bases from J, with 11 bases between. CDR1 and CDR2 from the germline V gene are SGHRS and YFSETQ. CDR3 nucleotide sequence: TGCGCCAGCAGCTTGAGTCCCAGCCTCGGGGAGCTGTTTTTT. Amino acids: CASSLSPSLGELFF.

V gene TRBV23-1 combines with J gene TRBJ2-7; 8 positions agree with TRBD2. TRBV23-1 is placed among ORFs of uncertain function. Germline trimming cut 2 bases from V and 2 bases from J; bases unmatched to any gene: 14. The length of the CDR3 is 18 residues. As DNA, the CDR3 is TGCGCCAGCAGTCAACACCCAAGATCGGGAGGGTCTGCCTACGAGCAGTACTTC. Translated, it gives CASSQHPRSGGSAYEQYF.

J is TRBJ2-7 and V is TRBV11-3; D possibly matches TRBD1 or TRBD2 (5 bases each). This CDR3 spans 19 amino acids. V was pared by 5 bases and J by 2 bases, with 28 bases between. Germline V gene sequence: CDR1 SGHNT, CDR2 YENEEA. The CDR3 DNA is TGTGCCAGCAGCACCGCGGCAGGGCTCTTCCGAGCGGATGCCTACGAGCAGTACTTC. Amino acids: CASSTAAGLFRADAYEQYF.

The chain links TRBV27 to TRBJ1-1; 9 bases are a match to TRBD1. The germline CDR1 and CDR2 sequences are MNHEY and SMNVEV (reference sequence). The CDR3 has 15 residues. The V segment lost 5 bases and the J segment 6 bases; nucleotides outside the gene matches: 10. This CDR3 reads CASSPTGGGYAEAFF. The CDR3 DNA is TGTGCCAGCAGTCCCACAGGGGGCGGATATGCTGAAGCTTTCTTT.

This clone was recorded a few times. The chain is built from TRBV28 and TRBJ2-7; 8 bases agree with TRBD2. Losses at the gene ends were 3 bases for V and 0 bases for J; bases not matched to a gene: 7. The CDR3 consists of 16 residues. Germline V gives CDR1 MDHEN, CDR2 SYDVKM. The CDR3 nucleotides read TGTGCCAGCAGTTTCACTAGCGGAAGGAGCTCCTACGAGCAGTACTTC. This sequence encodes CASSFTSGRSSYEQYF.